Following are 17 T cell receptor beta chains from one sample sequenced in a study of T cells expressing NK-cell markers. TCRdb reanalyzed the 5' RACE reads, giving one entry per CDR3 protein sequence and no DNA. Recorded for this sample: 500,000 to 700,000 distinct CDR3 sequences. Sequencing input: blood T cells: a sorted CD56 or NKG2C T cell subset, CD4+ or CD8+ T cells, or bulk PBMC T cells (not recorded which). The receptors originated from a man in his late teens or twenties in good health.

J is TRBJ2-3 and V is TRBV12-3 or TRBV12-4. The CDR3 runs 14 residues. The CDR3 reads CASSLFIGTDTQYF.

V gene TRBV29-1 combines with J gene TRBJ2-2; TCRdb calls TRBD2, which cannot be checked without DNA. The germline gives CDR1 SQVTM, CDR2 ANQGSEA. The length of the CDR3 is 16 residues. Here the CDR3 reads CSVVLAGGFRTGELFF.

The J gene is TRBJ1-5, the V gene TRBV12-3 or TRBV12-4; the D gene TCRdb calls, TRBD1, cannot be checked with no DNA. The CDR3 is made up of 18 amino acids. The CDR3 region is CASSPGPGTGRINQPQHF.

The V and J genes are TRBV6-5 and TRBJ2-3. The CDR3 is 14 amino acids. Germline V gene lookup returns CDR1 MNHEY and CDR2 SVGAGI. CDR3 loop: CASSYISRTDTQYF.

The J gene is TRBJ2-7, the V gene TRBV19. The germline V gene encodes CDR1 LNHDA and CDR2 SQIVND (reference sequence). This CDR3 spans 16 amino acids. Here the CDR3 reads CASSIRAGTSSYEQYF.

V gene TRBV7-9 combines with J gene TRBJ2-7; the TCRdb call, TRBD2, lacks DNA for checking. The CDR3 has 16 amino acids. Germline V gene data show CDR1 as SEHNR and CDR2 as FQNEAQ (reference sequence). This CDR3 reads CASSPKVGPRDYEQYF.

CDR3 amino acids: CASSLHISQTKALFF. The chain joins TRBV7-9 to TRBJ1-4. This CDR3 region has 15 residues. Germline CDR1 SEHNR, CDR2 FQNEAQ (reference sequence). Based on the CDR3 plus reference TRBV7-9 and TRBJ1-4, the full variable domain is DTGVSQNPRHKITKRGQNVTFRCDPISEHNRLYWYRQTLGQGPEFLTYFQNEAQLEKSRLLSDRFSAERPKGSFSTLEIQRTEQGDSAMYLCASSLHISQTKALFFGSGTQLSVL.

The gene calls are TRBV6-2 or TRBV6-3 and TRBJ2-5; TCRdb's D call of TRBD2 is untestable without DNA. Germline CDR1 is MNHEY and CDR2 is SVGEGT. CDR3 length equals 13 residues. The CDR3 here is CASSYSPPETQYF.

The chain recombines TRBV12-3 or TRBV12-4 with TRBJ2-4; the D call from TCRdb, TRBD2, cannot be confirmed without DNA. The CDR3 spans 14 residues. The CDR3: CASSLGSLAGGEYF.

The V gene is TRBV7-2, the J gene TRBJ2-2; the D call of TRBD2 rests on TCRdb alone, since no DNA is present to check it. The CDR3 contains 16 residues. Germline values: CDR1 SGHTA, CDR2 FQGNSA. The CDR3 reads CASSLALAGVGGELFF.

The rearrangement links TRBV5-1 to TRBJ2-4; there is no DNA to check the TCRdb D call of TRBD2. Germline loops: CDR1 SGHRS, CDR2 YFSETQ. The length of the CDR3 is 16 residues. The CDR3 reads CASSLSQSLAKNIQYF. Variable domain in full (rest from reference TRBV5-1 and TRBJ2-4): KAGVTQTPRYLIKTRGQQVTLSCSPISGHRSVSWYQQTPGQGLQFLFEYFSETQRNKGNFPGRFSGRQFSNSRSEMNVSTLELGDSALYLCASSLSQSLAKNIQYFGAGTRLSVL.

This rearrangement joins TRBV20-1 to TRBJ2-1; absent DNA, TCRdb's TRBD2 call cannot be checked. There are 16 residues in the CDR3. From germline, CDR1 is DFQATT and CDR2 SNEGSKA (reference sequence). CDR3 region: CSASRTSGSVYNEQFF.

The chain links TRBV7-2 to TRBJ2-1; checking the TCRdb D call of TRBD1 is not possible without DNA. Germline CDR1 and CDR2: SGHTA and FQGNSA. This CDR3 has 16 residues. The CDR3 spells CASSLDPGGFYNEQFF.

This chain joins TRBV7-2 and TRBJ2-2; TCRdb's D call, TRBD2, is unchecked because there is no DNA. There are 15 residues in the CDR3. Germline-derived CDR1 and CDR2 are SGHTA and FQGNSA. CDR3 sequence reads: CASSPPGLGTGELFF.

V is TRBV12-3 or TRBV12-4 and J is TRBJ2-1. The CDR3 extends over 16 amino acids. CDR3 protein: CASSFYISNLYNEQFF.

V usage is TRBV12-3 or TRBV12-4 and J usage is TRBJ2-7; TCRdb's D gene call, TRBD2, goes unchecked for lack of DNA. CDR3 length equals 14 residues. Here the CDR3 reads CASSRGGLAYEQYF.

CDR3 loop: CASHNRGSGTEAFF. The chain has TRBV6-1 and TRBJ1-1; the TRBD1 assignment by TCRdb is unverifiable without DNA. Looked up from germline, CDR1 is MNHNS and CDR2 is SASEGT. The CDR3 covers 14 residues.